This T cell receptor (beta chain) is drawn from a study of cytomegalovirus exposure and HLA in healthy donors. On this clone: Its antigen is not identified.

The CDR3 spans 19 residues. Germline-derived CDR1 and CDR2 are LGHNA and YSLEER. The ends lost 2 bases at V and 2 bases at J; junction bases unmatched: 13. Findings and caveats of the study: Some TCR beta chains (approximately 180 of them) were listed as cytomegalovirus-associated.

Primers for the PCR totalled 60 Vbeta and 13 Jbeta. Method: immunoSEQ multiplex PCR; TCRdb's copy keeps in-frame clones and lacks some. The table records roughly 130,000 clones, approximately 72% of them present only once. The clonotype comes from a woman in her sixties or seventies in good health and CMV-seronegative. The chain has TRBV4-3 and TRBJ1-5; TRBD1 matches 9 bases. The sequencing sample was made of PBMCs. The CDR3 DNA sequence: TGCGCCAGCAGCCAACGGCCGGGACAGGGTCCATGGGGCAATCAGCCCCAGCATTTT. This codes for CASSQRPGQGPWGNQPQHF.